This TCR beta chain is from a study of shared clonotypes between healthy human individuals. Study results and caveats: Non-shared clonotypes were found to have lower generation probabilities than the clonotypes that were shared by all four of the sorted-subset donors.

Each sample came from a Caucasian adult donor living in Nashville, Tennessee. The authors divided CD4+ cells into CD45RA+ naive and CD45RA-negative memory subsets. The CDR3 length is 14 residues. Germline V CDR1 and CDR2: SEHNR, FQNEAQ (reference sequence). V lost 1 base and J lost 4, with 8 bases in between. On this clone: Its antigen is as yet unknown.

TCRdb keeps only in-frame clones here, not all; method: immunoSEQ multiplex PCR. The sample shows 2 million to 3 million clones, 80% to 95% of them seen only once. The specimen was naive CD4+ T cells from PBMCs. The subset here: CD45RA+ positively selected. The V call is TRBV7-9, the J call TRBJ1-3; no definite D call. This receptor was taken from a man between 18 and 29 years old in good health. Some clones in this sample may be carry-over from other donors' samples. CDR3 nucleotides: TGTGCCAGCAGCTTAGTACCAGGAGGAAACACCATATATTTT. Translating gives CASSLVPGGNTIYF.